These T cell receptor beta chains were read from a single sample in a study of graft-versus-host responses after intestinal transplantation. Sequencing used immunoSEQ multiplex PCR; TCRdb keeps in-frame clones, though not all of them. The sample has around 19,000 clones, roughly 40% seen once; the top ten hold about 2%. The sequenced sample was alloreactive CD4+ T cells from a mixed lymphocyte reaction culture, obtained before transplantation. The receptors here all came from a human patient who was an organ donor for intestinal transplantation. CDR3s include the opening cysteine and the closing phenylalanine or tryptophan. The order of the fields is D gene, V gene, J gene, clone size, CDR3 DNA, CDR3 protein. D genes are given only for firm matches. A clone size is listed for some rows: how often the clone was seen (once, few, many), or a class if it is expanded.

D gene: TRBD2; V gene: TRBV9; J gene: TRBJ2-1; clone size: NA; CDR3 DNA: TGTGCCAGCAGCGTTGATAGCGGGAGGGAGCAGTTCTTC; CDR3 protein: CASSVDSGREQFF
D gene: NA; V gene: TRBV25-1; J gene: TRBJ2-7; clone size: NA; CDR3 DNA: TGTGCCAGCAGTGAGATCGACTACGAGCAGTACTTC; CDR3 protein: CASSEIDYEQYF
D gene: TRBD1; V gene: TRBV5-1; J gene: TRBJ2-1; clone size: NA; CDR3 DNA: TGCGCCAGCAGCCGCCAGACAGGGAACAATGAGCAGTTCTTC; CDR3 protein: CASSRQTGNNEQFF
D gene: NA; V gene: TRBV11-3; J gene: TRBJ2-3; clone size: NA; CDR3 DNA: TGTGCCAGCGCAAGGGAGGGCACAGATACGCAGTATTTT; CDR3 protein: CASAREGTDTQYF
D gene: NA; V gene: TRBV6-1; J gene: TRBJ1-5; clone size: few; CDR3 DNA: TGTGCCAGCAGTGTCCCCTTTAGACAGGTAGGAAGTCAGCCCCAGCATTTT; CDR3 protein: CASSVPFRQVGSQPQHF
D gene: NA; V gene: TRBV23-1; J gene: TRBJ1-4; clone size: NA; CDR3 DNA: TGCGCCAGCAGTCAATCGACAGCAACTAATGAAAAACTGTTTTTT; CDR3 protein: CASSQSTATNEKLFF
D gene: TRBD1; V gene: TRBV27; J gene: TRBJ2-4; clone size: NA; CDR3 DNA: TGTGCCAGCAGTTTGCAGGGGGCTACCAAAAACATTCAGTACTTC; CDR3 protein: CASSLQGATKNIQYF
D gene: NA; V gene: TRBV7-8; J gene: TRBJ1-2; clone size: medium-sized; CDR3 DNA: TGTGCCAGCAGCTTAGTAGGGGACTATGGCTACACCTTC; CDR3 protein: CASSLVGDYGYTF
D gene: NA; V gene: TRBV18; J gene: TRBJ2-2; clone size: NA; CDR3 DNA: TGTGCCAGCTCCGTAGCGACAACCCCCACCGGGGAGCTGTTTTTT; CDR3 protein: CASSVATTPTGELFF
D gene: TRBD1; V gene: TRBV10-3; J gene: TRBJ2-3; clone size: once; CDR3 DNA: TGTGCCATCAGTGTGACGGGACAGGGTACGCAGTATTTT; CDR3 protein: CAISVTGQGTQYF
D gene: NA; V gene: TRBV27; J gene: TRBJ2-3; clone size: NA; CDR3 DNA: TGTGCCAGCAGTTTACAGGGAGATCCCAGCACAGATACGCAGTATTTT; CDR3 protein: CASSLQGDPSTDTQYF
D gene: NA; V gene: TRBV6-1; J gene: TRBJ2-7; clone size: NA; CDR3 DNA: TGTGCCAGCACCAGACAGGTACCCTACGAGCAGTACTTC; CDR3 protein: CASTRQVPYEQYF
D gene: NA; V gene: TRBV6-9; J gene: TRBJ1-1; clone size: few; CDR3 DNA: TGTGCCAGCAGACCGAGGGAAGCTTTCTTT; CDR3 protein: CASRPREAFF
D gene: NA; V gene: TRBV7-2; J gene: TRBJ2-3; clone size: NA; CDR3 DNA: TGTGCCAGCAGCTTAGCTCTTATGGTTTCAGATACGCAGTATTTT; CDR3 protein: CASSLALMVSDTQYF
D gene: NA; V gene: TRBV28; J gene: TRBJ2-7; clone size: NA; CDR3 DNA: TGTGCCAGCAGAGATGGGACTGCACTATACGAGCAGTACTTC; CDR3 protein: CASRDGTALYEQYF
D gene: NA; V gene: TRBV6-1; J gene: TRBJ2-3; clone size: few; CDR3 DNA: TGTGTCAGCAGAAAGGTTGGGTCTACAGATACGCAGTATTTT; CDR3 protein: CVSRKVGSTDTQYF
D gene: TRBD1; V gene: TRBV5-1; J gene: TRBJ1-1; clone size: few; CDR3 DNA: TGCGCCAGCAGCTTGACAGGGGCGAACACTGAAGCTTTCTTT; CDR3 protein: CASSLTGANTEAFF
D gene: NA; V gene: TRBV5-8; J gene: TRBJ2-5; clone size: few; CDR3 DNA: TGTGCCAGCAGTCCCGCTCCAGGACAAGAGACCCAGTACTTC; CDR3 protein: CASSPAPGQETQYF
D gene: NA; V gene: TRBV7-2; J gene: TRBJ2-7; clone size: NA; CDR3 DNA: TGTGCCAGCAGCTTGACTAGTCTCTTTCTAGGCGAGCAGTACTTC; CDR3 protein: CASSLTSLFLGEQYF
D gene: NA; V gene: TRBV2; J gene: TRBJ1-4; clone size: few; CDR3 DNA: TGTGCCAGCAGCTCCACAGGGAATGGTAATGAAAAACTGTTTTTT; CDR3 protein: CASSSTGNGNEKLFF
D gene: NA; V gene: TRBV11-3; J gene: TRBJ2-6; clone size: NA; CDR3 DNA: TGTGCCAGCAGCACCCGACAGCACTCCTCTGGGGCCAACGTCCTGACTTTC; CDR3 protein: CASSTRQHSSGANVLTF
D gene: TRBD1; V gene: TRBV19; J gene: TRBJ2-7; clone size: NA; CDR3 DNA: TGTGCCAGTAGGACAGGGGGCAAGCAGTACTTC; CDR3 protein: CASRTGGKQYF
D gene: NA; V gene: TRBV7-2; J gene: TRBJ2-5; clone size: NA; CDR3 DNA: TGTGCCAGCAGCTTAGTACTAGCCGAAGAGACCCAGTACTTC; CDR3 protein: CASSLVLAEETQYF
D gene: NA; V gene: TRBV10-3; J gene: TRBJ1-2; clone size: NA; CDR3 DNA: TGTGCCATCAGCCGGGACACAAATGGCTACACCTTC; CDR3 protein: CAISRDTNGYTF
D gene: NA; V gene: TRBV5-4; J gene: TRBJ2-7; clone size: NA; CDR3 DNA: TGTGCCAGCAGCCACCGCCCGGGGTACGAGCAGTACTTC; CDR3 protein: CASSHRPGYEQYF
D gene: TRBD1; V gene: TRBV11-2; J gene: TRBJ1-1; clone size: NA; CDR3 DNA: TGTGCCAGCAGCATAAGACAGGGGACTGAAGCTTTCTTT; CDR3 protein: CASSIRQGTEAFF
D gene: NA; V gene: TRBV5-1; J gene: TRBJ2-7; clone size: few; CDR3 DNA: TGCGCCAGCAGCTTGGCCTGGGCAGGGATGGGGAACGAGCAGTACTTC; CDR3 protein: CASSLAWAGMGNEQYF
D gene: NA; V gene: TRBV7-2; J gene: TRBJ1-2; clone size: NA; CDR3 DNA: TGTGCCAGCAGCATACAGGGAGCTATGAACTATGGCTACACCTTC; CDR3 protein: CASSIQGAMNYGYTF
D gene: TRBD2; V gene: TRBV5-6; J gene: TRBJ2-2; clone size: few; CDR3 DNA: TGTGCCAGCAGCTTGAGAAAACTAGCGGGAAACACCGGGGAGCTGTTTTTT; CDR3 protein: CASSLRKLAGNTGELFF
D gene: TRBD1; V gene: TRBV4-1; J gene: TRBJ2-3; clone size: few; CDR3 DNA: TGTGCCAGCAGCCAGAGACAGGGACAAGATACGCAGTATTTT; CDR3 protein: CASSQRQGQDTQYF
D gene: NA; V gene: TRBV10-2; J gene: TRBJ1-5; clone size: NA; CDR3 DNA: TGCGCCAGCAGAACAGGGCAGCCCCAGCATTTT; CDR3 protein: CASRTGQPQHF
D gene: TRBD2; V gene: TRBV10-1; J gene: TRBJ2-5; clone size: NA; CDR3 DNA: TGCGCCAGCCGGGAGGGCGGTGGGACCCAGTACTTC; CDR3 protein: CASREGGGTQYF
D gene: TRBD2; V gene: TRBV27; J gene: TRBJ2-2; clone size: NA; CDR3 DNA: TGTGCCAGCAGTCTTAGGGGACTAGTGGCCGGGGAGCTGTTTTTT; CDR3 protein: CASSLRGLVAGELFF
D gene: TRBD2; V gene: TRBV27; J gene: TRBJ2-1; clone size: NA; CDR3 DNA: TGTGCCAGCAGTTTAGGACGGACTAGCGGATACAATGAGCAGTTCTTC; CDR3 protein: CASSLGRTSGYNEQFF
D gene: NA; V gene: TRBV7-2; J gene: TRBJ1-6; clone size: NA; CDR3 DNA: TGTGCCAGCAGCCCGCCTCAACCGGACAGAAGCTCCTATAATTCACCCCTCCACTTT; CDR3 protein: CASSPPQPDRSSYNSPLHF
D gene: TRBD2; V gene: TRBV28; J gene: TRBJ2-7; clone size: few; CDR3 DNA: TGTGCCAGCAACGAATTGGGCGGGAGGCACTCCTACGAGCAGTACTTC; CDR3 protein: CASNELGGRHSYEQYF
D gene: TRBD1; V gene: TRBV6-5; J gene: TRBJ1-1; clone size: few; CDR3 DNA: TGTGCCAGCAGTTACGGGGGACAGGGAAACACTGAAGCTTTCTTT; CDR3 protein: CASSYGGQGNTEAFF
D gene: NA; V gene: TRBV29-1; J gene: TRBJ2-2; clone size: NA; CDR3 DNA: TGCAGCGCCGACCCCTCGGGGGAGCTGTTTTTT; CDR3 protein: CSADPSGELFF
D gene: NA; V gene: TRBV5-1; J gene: TRBJ2-7; clone size: NA; CDR3 DNA: TGCGCCAGCAGCTTGGACCGGATCTACGAGCAGTACTTC; CDR3 protein: CASSLDRIYEQYF
D gene: NA; V gene: TRBV5-4; J gene: TRBJ2-3; clone size: few; CDR3 DNA: TGTGCCAGCAGCCCAACCGGGGGTCAGACCACAGATACGCAGTATTTT; CDR3 protein: CASSPTGGQTTDTQYF
D gene: TRBD1; V gene: TRBV30; J gene: TRBJ2-7; clone size: NA; CDR3 DNA: TGTGCCTGGAGTGGGACAGGGGGCTACGAGCAGTACTTC; CDR3 protein: CAWSGTGGYEQYF
D gene: NA; V gene: TRBV6-5; J gene: TRBJ1-2; clone size: NA; CDR3 DNA: TGTGCCAGCAGTGAAAAGGGAGGGGCCAGGGGTTTCTTC; CDR3 protein: CASSEKGGARGFF
D gene: TRBD2; V gene: TRBV15; J gene: TRBJ2-7; clone size: few; CDR3 DNA: TGTGCCACCAGCAGAGCGGGATGGGGACTAGGCCCCAACGAGCAGTACTTC; CDR3 protein: CATSRAGWGLGPNEQYF
D gene: NA; V gene: TRBV7-2; J gene: TRBJ2-2; clone size: NA; CDR3 DNA: TGTGCCAGCAGCACCCTAGGTTCCACCGGGGAGCTGTTTTTT; CDR3 protein: CASSTLGSTGELFF
D gene: NA; V gene: TRBV10-2; J gene: TRBJ2-3; clone size: NA; CDR3 DNA: TGCGCCAGCAGTGGAGCGTCAGATACGCAGTATTTT; CDR3 protein: CASSGASDTQYF
D gene: TRBD2; V gene: TRBV27; J gene: TRBJ2-7; clone size: NA; CDR3 DNA: TGTGCCAGCAGTTTACGGGAGGGACACGAGCAGTACTTC; CDR3 protein: CASSLREGHEQYF
D gene: NA; V gene: TRBV27; J gene: TRBJ2-7; clone size: NA; CDR3 DNA: TGTGCCAGCTGTGGAGAGTGTACTCACTCTTACGAGCAGTACTTC; CDR3 protein: CASCGECTHSYEQYF
D gene: NA; V gene: TRBV4-1; J gene: TRBJ1-2; clone size: NA; CDR3 DNA: TGCGCCAGCAGCCAAGAACCAGGGACCTATGGCTACACCTTC; CDR3 protein: CASSQEPGTYGYTF
D gene: NA; V gene: TRBV19; J gene: TRBJ1-5; clone size: NA; CDR3 DNA: TGTGCCAGTAGTAGGGGTCAGAATCAGCCCCAGCATTTT; CDR3 protein: CASSRGQNQPQHF
D gene: NA; V gene: TRBV18; J gene: TRBJ2-5; clone size: NA; CDR3 DNA: TGTGCCAGCTCGCCCCTAGCTCTAGCAGAGACCCAGTACTTC; CDR3 protein: CASSPLALAETQYF
D gene: TRBD2; V gene: TRBV19; J gene: TRBJ2-1; clone size: NA; CDR3 DNA: TGTGCCAGTAGGGGACTAGCGGGAGGGCTGTACGTGGGTGAGCAGTTCTTC; CDR3 protein: CASRGLAGGLYVGEQFF
D gene: NA; V gene: TRBV6-5; J gene: TRBJ2-7; clone size: few; CDR3 DNA: TGTGCCAGCAGTTACTCGCGAGGCTCCTACGAGCAGTACTTC; CDR3 protein: CASSYSRGSYEQYF
D gene: TRBD2; V gene: TRBV11-2; J gene: TRBJ2-1; clone size: NA; CDR3 DNA: TGTGCCAGCAGCACTAGCGGGAGGTCCTACAATGAGCAGTTCTTC; CDR3 protein: CASSTSGRSYNEQFF
D gene: TRBD1; V gene: TRBV4-1; J gene: TRBJ2-2; clone size: few; CDR3 DNA: TGCGCCAGCAGCCAGTGGACAGGGCTCACCGGGGAGCTGTTTTTT; CDR3 protein: CASSQWTGLTGELFF
D gene: NA; V gene: TRBV28; J gene: TRBJ2-2; clone size: few; CDR3 DNA: TGTGCCAGCAGTTTATCGACAGGGCCGGGAGTCACCGGGGAGCTGTTTTTT; CDR3 protein: CASSLSTGPGVTGELFF
D gene: NA; V gene: TRBV29-1; J gene: TRBJ2-5; clone size: NA; CDR3 DNA: TGCAGCGTTACCCACGGCGGTACAGGAGAGACCCAGTACTTC; CDR3 protein: CSVTHGGTGETQYF
D gene: NA; V gene: TRBV30; J gene: TRBJ2-5; clone size: NA; CDR3 DNA: TGTGCCTGGAGTGTACCGGGGAGTGAGACCCAGTACTTC; CDR3 protein: CAWSVPGSETQYF